The rows below give T cell receptor beta chains drawn from one sample of a study of shared clonotypes between healthy human individuals. TCRdb's copy holds only in-frame clones and misses some; the assay was immunoSEQ multiplex PCR. The sample has over a million clones, around 78% seen once. The source material was memory CD4+ T cells from PBMCs. Receptor source: a man between 18 and 35 years old in good health. Some clones in this sample may be carry-over from other donors' samples. Both conserved end residues are part of each CDR3. Fields, in order: J gene, clone size, D gene, V gene, CDR3 protein, CDR3 DNA. A D gene is named only where the DNA matches it firmly. For some rows the clone size is stated as once, few or many, or as a class when expanded; others skip it.

TRBJ2-5 - - TRBV11-3 CASSPGDTGGKTQYF TGTGCCAGCAGCCCTGGGGACACCGGAGGGAAGACCCAGTACTTC
TRBJ1-1 - - TRBV28 CASRPPTGAGAFF TGTGCCAGCAGACCTCCGACAGGCGCGGGGGCTTTCTTT
TRBJ2-7 once TRBD1 TRBV2 CASSENGRGLWSEQYF TGTGCCAGCAGTGAAAACGGAAGGGGGCTATGGTCCGAGCAGTACTTC
TRBJ1-2 - - TRBV6-1 CASSEQTGRLGYTF TGTGCCAGCAGTGAACAGACAGGTCGCTTGGGCTACACCTTC
TRBJ2-3 - TRBD1 TRBV4-1 CASSQDPMGQQTDTQYF TGCGCCAGCAGCCAAGATCCAATGGGACAGCAGACAGATACGCAGTATTTT
TRBJ2-7 - - TRBV2 CATTDSYEQYF TGTGCCACCACAGATTCGTACGAGCAGTACTTC
TRBJ2-7 many TRBD2 TRBV6-6 CASSYTPGLASNEQYF TGTGCCAGCAGTTACACACCGGGACTAGCTTCCAACGAGCAGTACTTC
TRBJ2-3 - - TRBV4-2 CASSQDWSTRGDTQYF TGTGCCAGCAGCCAAGATTGGTCTACCCGCGGGGATACGCAGTATTTT
TRBJ2-3 - - TRBV30 CAGSLNTDTQYF TGTGCCGGATCGCTCAACACAGATACGCAGTATTTT
TRBJ1-5 - TRBD1 TRBV27 CASSPAGQGYQPQHF TGTGCCAGCAGCCCAGCGGGACAGGGATATCAGCCCCAGCATTTT
TRBJ1-4 - - TRBV25-1 CASSDLRGNEKLFF TGTGCCAGCAGTGACCTTCGAGGAAATGAAAAACTGTTTTTT
TRBJ2-1 - - TRBV5-4 CASRSGTTIYNEQFF TGTGCCAGCCGCTCCGGGACAACCATCTACAATGAGCAGTTCTTC
TRBJ2-2 - - TRBV5-1 CASRYGDYTGELFF TGCGCCAGCAGGTACGGGGACTACACCGGGGAGCTGTTTTTT
TRBJ2-7 - - TRBV30 CAWSPGVAYEQYF TGTGCCTGGAGCCCAGGGGTCGCCTACGAGCAGTACTTC
TRBJ2-3 - - TRBV7-3 CASSLSGERADTQYF TGTGCCAGCAGCTTATCGGGGGAGAGGGCAGATACGCAGTATTTT
TRBJ2-5 - - TRBV19 CASSIGGNQETQYF TGTGCCAGTAGTATCGGCGGGAACCAAGAGACCCAGTACTTC
TRBJ2-1 - - TRBV5-1 CASSFSANEQFF TGCGCCAGCAGCTTTTCAGCGAATGAGCAGTTCTTC
TRBJ2-1 - - TRBV19 CASSPPSYNEQFF TGTGCCAGTAGTCCCCCCTCCTACAATGAGCAGTTCTTC
TRBJ2-2 - - TRBV7-6 CASSLARGRRGELFF TGTGCCAGCAGCTTAGCGCGTGGTAGGCGAGGGGAGCTGTTTTTT
TRBJ2-1 - - TRBV11-2 CASSNNLLANNEQFF TGTGCCAGCAGCAATAACCTACTAGCCAACAATGAGCAGTTCTTC
TRBJ2-7 - TRBD1 TRBV2 CASSAYRGVYEQYF TGTGCCAGCAGTGCGTACAGGGGCGTTTACGAGCAGTACTTC
TRBJ1-2 - - TRBV28 CASGEVGRYGYTF TGTGCCAGCGGAGAGGTAGGGCGCTATGGCTACACCTTC